This T cell receptor (beta chain) derives from a study of T cell repertoires in Merkel cell carcinoma (dated by TCRdb to about 2019). General notes on the study: Patients who had received intralesional immunotherapy or systemic immune checkpoint blockade ahead of the biopsy were left out. To be included, a subject needed both a diagnosis of MCPyV-positive Merkel cell carcinoma and tumor-infiltrating lymphocytes that had been successfully expanded in vitro. MCPyV-specific clonotypes were first defined by tetramer sorting, cloning and paired TCR sequencing of expanded tumor-infiltrating lymphocytes. Overall study results and their limits: The study did not examine normal tissue biopsies.

Concerning this clone itself: This receptor's antigen is unknown. No qualities accompany the bases; no much larger clone lies one base away.

The CDR3, cysteine through phenylalanine, is 14 amino acids long. CDR3 DNA is the only sequence kept; it has 42 bases, read in frame from the first base. CDR1 and CDR2, per the germline V gene (reference sequence), are MNHNY and SVGAGI. Germline trimming amounts to 4 bases on V and 7 bases on J, with 4 as the count of junction bases outside the gene matches. The immunoSEQ assay was used both to sequence TRB CDR3 from tumor genomic DNA and to process the resulting data. TCRdb holds this immuneACCESS table with in-frame rearrangements only. Some clones are missing; in checked studies, unresolved V genes explain under half, and the rest has no known cause. This sample comprises more than 12,000 clones, roughly 72% of them detected only once. In total, the top ten clones hold under 20% of the sample. Every study subject tested positive for serum antibodies to T-antigen and had biopsy-confirmed Merkel cell carcinoma that was MCPyV-positive. Genomic DNA was extracted from over five adjacent 10-micron frozen tumor sections without cell sorting or culture. About 5 x 5 x 5 mm of tumor biopsy tissue was frozen in optimal cutting temperature compound. In the frozen biopsy, scout sections stained with hematoxylin and eosin confirmed plenty of Merkel cell carcinoma along with infiltrating cells.

Sequencing input: tumor tissue. In this chain, TRBV6-6 is recombined with TRBJ1-2, with 12 bases in between that match TRBD1. The receptor comes from an adult with Merkel cell carcinoma. The nucleotides are TGTGCCAGCAGTTTGGGACAGGGGGCGATTGGCTACACCTTC. Its coded protein is CASSLGQGAIGYTF.